These T cell receptor beta chains were read from a single sample in a study of response to subunit inactivated influenza vaccine. Each CDR3 protein gets one entry after TCRdb re-called the RT-PCR reads with MiXCR. Here the sample spans about 520,000 distinct CDR3 sequences, 7.2% being singletons. The sequencing here drew on PBMCs from blood, taken about 23 months after vaccination. The receptors were sampled from a man aged 50 to 75 who received an inactivated influenza vaccine. Each CDR3 is given with its conserved first and last residue. A D gene is named only where the DNA matches it firmly. Rows may omit the clone size; those that give it use once, few, many or a size class.

V	length	size	D	J	DNA	CDR3
TRBV2	13	few	TRBD1	TRBJ1-1	TGTGCCAGCAGTGTATGGGGACAGGGTGAAGCTTTCTTT	CASSVWGQGEAFF
TRBV3-1	18	few	TRBD2	TRBJ2-3	TGTGCCAGCAGCCAAGGACTTGGGACTAGCGGGAGCACAGATACGCAGTATTTT	CASSQGLGTSGSTDTQYF
TRBV5-1	11	-	-	TRBJ1-1	TGCGCCAGCAGCCAGGACAGAGAAGCTTTCTTT	CASSQDREAFF
TRBV7-2	15	many	-	TRBJ1-4	TGTGCCAGCAGCCTACAAAGCTCCCATAATGAAAAACTGTTTTTT	CASSLQSSHNEKLFF
TRBV5-1	17	few	TRBD2	TRBJ2-1	TGCGCCAGCAGCTTGACTCTAGCGGGAGAATCCTACAATGAGCAGTTCTTC	CASSLTLAGESYNEQFF
TRBV30	13	-	-	TRBJ1-4	TGTGCCTGGAGTAAGGTGGGGAATGAAAAACTGTTTTTT	CAWSKVGNEKLFF
TRBV3-1	15	few	TRBD1	TRBJ1-2	TGTGCCAGCAGCCAAAGGACAGGGGAGAACTATGGCTACACCTTC	CASSQRTGENYGYTF
TRBV20-1	16	many	TRBD1	TRBJ1-4	TGCAGTGCTACCGGACAGGGCCGCGAAGTGAATGAAAAACTGTTTTTT	CSATGQGREVNEKLFF
TRBV29-1	13	many	-	TRBJ1-1	TGCAGCGTTACTGCCAGAAAAGGAACTGAAGCTTTCTTT	CSVTARKGTEAFF
TRBV27	13	few	TRBD2	TRBJ2-2	TGTGCCAGCAGTTTATCCCGCCGGGGGGGGTTGTTTTTT	CASSLSRRGGLFF
TRBV12-3/TRBV12-4	14	-	-	TRBJ1-1	TGTGCCAGCAGTTTCCCAGCACCTCGCACTGAAGCTTTCTTT	CASSFPAPRTEAFF
TRBV20-1	17	few	-	TRBJ2-3	TGCAGTGCTAGAGATGTCCGGTCCCACCTTAGCACAGATACGCAGTATTTT	CSARDVRSHLSTDTQYF
TRBV12-3/TRBV12-4	14	-	-	TRBJ1-1	TGTGCCAGCAGTTTTGACAGACTGAACACTGAAGCTTTCTTT	CASSFDRLNTEAFF
TRBV9	12	few	-	TRBJ2-3	TGTGCCAGCAGCGGCCCACCTGATACGCAGTATTTT	CASSGPPDTQYF
TRBV11-2	19	-	TRBD2	TRBJ2-3	TGTGCCAGCAGCGTCTTTGGGACTAGCGGGGGGCCCCTCACAGATACGCAGTATTTT	CASSVFGTSGGPLTDTQYF
TRBV5-1	15	-	TRBD1	TRBJ1-5	TGCGCCAGCAGGACACAGGGGTTTAGCAATCAGCCCCAGCATTTT	CASRTQGFSNQPQHF
TRBV7-8	15	many	-	TRBJ2-5	TGTGCCAGCGGCCAGGACCGACAGAACCAAGAGACCCAGTACTTC	CASGQDRQNQETQYF
TRBV20-1	14	once	-	TRBJ2-2	TGCAGTGCTAGAAAGGGTATGGGAACCGGGGAGCTGTTTTTT	CSARKGMGTGELFF
TRBV5-1	13	-	TRBD1	TRBJ1-1	TGCGCCAGCAGCTTGACAGGGGGATCTGAAGCTTTCTTT	CASSLTGGSEAFF
TRBV20-1	13	-	-	TRBJ1-5	TGCAGTGCTAGACAGGGCCGAAATCAGCCCCAGCATTTT	CSARQGRNQPQHF
TRBV28	14	many	-	TRBJ1-1	TGTGCCAGCAGTTTACACAGCATGAACACTGAAGCTTTCTTT	CASSLHSMNTEAFF
TRBV20-1	12	-	TRBD1	TRBJ2-1	TGCAGTGCTAGCGGGACAGGACATGAGCAGTTCTTC	CSASGTGHEQFF
TRBV12-3/TRBV12-4	15	many	-	TRBJ1-2	TGTGCCAGCACCGTAGATGTCCGGGGGGCCTATGGCTACACCTTC	CASTVDVRGAYGYTF
TRBV7-2	15	-	-	TRBJ2-7	TGTGCCAGCAGCTTAAATTTTGGAAGCGGCTACGAGCAGTACTTC	CASSLNFGSGYEQYF
TRBV5-6	14	few	-	TRBJ1-4	TGTGCCAGCAGCTCTCCGGGAAGTAATGAAAAACTGTTTTTT	CASSSPGSNEKLFF
TRBV11-2	16	few	TRBD1	TRBJ2-7	TGTGCCAGCAGCGAAGTGAAGACAGGGGTTTCTGCCGAGCAGTACTTC	CASSEVKTGVSAEQYF
TRBV7-9	16	few	-	TRBJ2-3	TGTGCCAGCAGCGAGTCGGGACTCCTACGGGCAGATACGCAGTATTTT	CASSESGLLRADTQYF
TRBV6-4	21	-	TRBD2	TRBJ2-4	TGTGCCAGCAGTCGACAGGGACTAGCGGGAGTATCCCACATGGGCAAAAACATTCAGTACTTC	CASSRQGLAGVSHMGKNIQYF
TRBV5-1	16	many	-	TRBJ1-1	TGCGCCAGCAGCTTGGCCACCGGGGGACGTAACACTGAAGCTTTCTTT	CASSLATGGRNTEAFF
TRBV4-3	15	few	-	TRBJ2-7	TGCGCCAGCAGCCAAGAGAGGGGGAGCTCCTACGAGCAGTACTTC	CASSQERGSSYEQYF
TRBV4-3	16	-	TRBD2	TRBJ2-7	TGCGCCAGCAGTCCCGGGACTAGCGGGAGGCTGTACGAGCAGTACTTC	CASSPGTSGRLYEQYF
TRBV2	16	many	TRBD2	TRBJ2-7	TGTGCCAGCAGTGAACTAAGGACTAGCGGGAAATCCGAGCAGTACTTC	CASSELRTSGKSEQYF
TRBV4-3	16	few	TRBD2	TRBJ2-1	TGCGCCAGCAGCCAAGAGGGTAGCGGGAGGGCCAGTGAGCAGTTCTTC	CASSQEGSGRASEQFF
TRBV10-3	18	many	TRBD1	TRBJ1-2	TGTGCCATCAGTGAGTCCCCGGCAGGGGGCGCGGGTCGGAATGGCTACACCTTC	CAISESPAGGAGRNGYTF
TRBV7-9	13	many	-	TRBJ2-3	TGTGCCAGCAGCTTGACAGTACCAGATACGCAGTATTTT	CASSLTVPDTQYF
TRBV12-3/TRBV12-4	15	few	-	TRBJ1-2	TGTGCCAGCAGTAGCAATTACCGGGATGTCCATGGCTACACCTTC	CASSSNYRDVHGYTF
TRBV4-2	11	many	-	TRBJ2-7	TGTGCCAGCACCCACCGCGGCGAGCAGTACTTC	CASTHRGEQYF